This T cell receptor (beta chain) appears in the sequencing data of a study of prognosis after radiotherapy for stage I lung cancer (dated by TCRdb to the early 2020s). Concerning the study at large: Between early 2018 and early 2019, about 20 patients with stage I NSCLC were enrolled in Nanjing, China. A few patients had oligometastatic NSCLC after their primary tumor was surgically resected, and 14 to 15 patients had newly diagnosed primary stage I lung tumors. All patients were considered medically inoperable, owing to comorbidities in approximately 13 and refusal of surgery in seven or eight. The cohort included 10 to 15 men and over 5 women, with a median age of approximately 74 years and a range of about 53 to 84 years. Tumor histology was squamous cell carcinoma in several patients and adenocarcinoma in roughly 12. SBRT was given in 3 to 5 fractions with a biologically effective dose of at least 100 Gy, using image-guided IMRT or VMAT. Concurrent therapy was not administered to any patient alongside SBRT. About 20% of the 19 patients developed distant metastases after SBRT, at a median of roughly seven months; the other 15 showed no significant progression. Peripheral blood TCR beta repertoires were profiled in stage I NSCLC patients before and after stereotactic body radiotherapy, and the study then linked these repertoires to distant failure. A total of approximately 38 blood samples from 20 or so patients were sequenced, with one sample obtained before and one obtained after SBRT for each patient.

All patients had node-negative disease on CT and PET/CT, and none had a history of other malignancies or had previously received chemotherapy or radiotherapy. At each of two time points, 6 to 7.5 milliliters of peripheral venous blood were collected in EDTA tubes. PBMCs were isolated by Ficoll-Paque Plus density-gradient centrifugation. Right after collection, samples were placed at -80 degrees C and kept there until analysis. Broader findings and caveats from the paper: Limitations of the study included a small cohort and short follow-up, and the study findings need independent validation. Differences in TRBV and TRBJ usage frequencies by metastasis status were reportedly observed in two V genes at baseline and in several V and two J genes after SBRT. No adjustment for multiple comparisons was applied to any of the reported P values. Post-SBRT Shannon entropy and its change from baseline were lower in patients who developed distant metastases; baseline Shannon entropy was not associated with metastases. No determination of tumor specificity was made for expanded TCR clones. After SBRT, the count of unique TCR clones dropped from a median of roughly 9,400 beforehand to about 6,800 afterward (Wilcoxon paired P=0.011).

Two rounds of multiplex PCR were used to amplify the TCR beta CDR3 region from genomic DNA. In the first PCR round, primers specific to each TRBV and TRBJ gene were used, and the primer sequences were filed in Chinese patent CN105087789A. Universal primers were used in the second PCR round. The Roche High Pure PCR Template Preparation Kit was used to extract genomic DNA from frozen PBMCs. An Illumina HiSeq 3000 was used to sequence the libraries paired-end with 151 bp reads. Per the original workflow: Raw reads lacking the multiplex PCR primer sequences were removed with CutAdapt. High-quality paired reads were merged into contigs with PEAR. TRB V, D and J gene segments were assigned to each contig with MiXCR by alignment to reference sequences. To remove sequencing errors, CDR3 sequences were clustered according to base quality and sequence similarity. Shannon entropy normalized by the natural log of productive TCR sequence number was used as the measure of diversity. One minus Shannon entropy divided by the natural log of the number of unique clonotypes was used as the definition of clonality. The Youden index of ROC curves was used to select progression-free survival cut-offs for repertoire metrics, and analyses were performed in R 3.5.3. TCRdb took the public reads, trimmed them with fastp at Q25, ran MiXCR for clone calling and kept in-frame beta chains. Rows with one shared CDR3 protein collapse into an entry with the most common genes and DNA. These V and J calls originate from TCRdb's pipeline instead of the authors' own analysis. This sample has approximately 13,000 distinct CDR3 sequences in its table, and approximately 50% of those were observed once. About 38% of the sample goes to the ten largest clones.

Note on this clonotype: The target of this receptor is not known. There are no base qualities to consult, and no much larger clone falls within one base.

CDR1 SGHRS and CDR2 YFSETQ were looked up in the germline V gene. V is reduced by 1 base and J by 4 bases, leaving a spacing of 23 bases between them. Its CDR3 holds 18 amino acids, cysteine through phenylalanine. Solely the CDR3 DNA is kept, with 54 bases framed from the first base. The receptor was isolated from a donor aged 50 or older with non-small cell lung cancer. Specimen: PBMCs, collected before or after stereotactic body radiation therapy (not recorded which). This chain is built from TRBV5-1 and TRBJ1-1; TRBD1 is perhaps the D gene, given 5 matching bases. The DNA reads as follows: TGCGCCAGCAGCTTGTATGGGGGAGGTCGCAGCGGGTTCACTGAAGCTTTCTTT. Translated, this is CASSLYGGGRSGFTEAFF.